The 6 T cell receptor beta chains listed next were all sequenced from one sample in a study of regulatory T cells in long-lasting Graves disease. The time point: newly diagnosed GD, antithyroid drugs for less than 3 months. Isolated PBMC RNA provided the starting material for the TCR library. CDR3-region Arm-PCR and iRepertoire HTBI primers produced the TCR beta libraries. In TCRdb, the multiplex PCR reads were re-called with MiXCR into one record per CDR3 protein. The repertoire consists of more than 300,000 distinct CDR3 sequences, with over 9.5% occurring once and the leading ten covering approximately 20%. These records were also assigned to another study, of T cells in Graves' hyperthyroidism and ophthalmopathy.

Material: peripheral blood mononuclear cells (PBMCs), obtained at new diagnosis, from a patient treated with antithyroid drugs. The receptor source for this set is a woman under 30 with Graves disease.

This clonotype was found many times. The chain joins TRBV28 to TRBJ1-2; possible D gene TRBD1, 5 bases. Trimming pared 7 bases from V and 4 bases from J, leaving 22 bases between. The CDR3 consists of 16 residues. Germline loops: CDR1 MDHEN, CDR2 SYDVKM. The CDR3 loop is CASTLYPRRTPYGYTF. CDR3 in DNA: TGTGCCAGCACTCTATATCCCCGAAGGACACCCTATGGCTACACCTTC.

On this clonotype itself: This may come from a read error, since a much larger clone is one base off. The J gene is TRBJ2-3, the V gene TRBV7-3, with 10 bases lining up with TRBD1. CDR1 and CDR2 (germline): SGHTA, FQGTGA. V lost 8 bases to trimming and J lost 2 bases; unmatched junction nucleotides: 13. The CDR3 is 17 residues long. In DNA form, the CDR3 reads TGTGCCAGCGGCAAGGGACAGGGGAGAACTTTCACAGATACGCAGTATTTT. Encoded protein: CASGKGQGRTFTDTQYF.

CDR3 loop: CASSYSNKGNGELFF. The CDR3 DNA is TGTGCCAGCAGTTACTCGAATAAGGGTAATGGGGAGCTGTTTTTT. The V gene is TRBV6-9, the J gene TRBJ2-2; no clear D gene. The V gene's germline CDR1 is MNHGY and CDR2 SVAAGI. CDR3 size: 15 residues. With 3 bases removed from V and 8 bases from J, the gap between germline ends came to 16 bases.

This clonotype came up many times. The V gene is TRBV29-1, the J gene TRBJ2-3; 10 bases line up with TRBD1. V gave up 6 bases and J gave up 4 bases; unmatched junction bases: 1. The CDR3 length is 12 residues. Germline V gene data show CDR1 as SQVTM and CDR2 as ANQGSEA. The CDR3: CSVTGGADTQYF. For the CDR3, the DNA is TGCAGCGTGACAGGGGGCGCAGATACGCAGTATTTT.

This clonotype was seen at least ten times. The chain couples TRBV27 to TRBJ2-7; 14 bases line up with TRBD2. Germline V gene sequence: CDR1 MNHEY, CDR2 SMNVEV (reference sequence). This CDR3 region has 16 residues. V was pared by 0 bases and J by 7 bases, with 5 bases of the junction left unmatched. CDR3 in amino acids: CASSLSKGLAGDEQYF. As DNA, the CDR3 is TGTGCCAGCAGTTTATCGAAGGGACTAGCGGGAGATGAGCAGTACTTC.

The rearrangement joins TRBV7-9 to TRBJ2-1; D tentatively reads TRBD1 or TRBD2 (5 bases each). The DNA matches TRBJ2-5 better at its end, which makes the J call doubtful. This CDR3 has 14 residues. Germline CDR1 is SEHNR and CDR2 is FQNEAQ (reference sequence). CDR3 in DNA: TGTGCCAGCAGCTTAGTAGAGGGGCGAGAGACCCAGTACTTC. This gives the protein CASSLVEGRETQYF.